Shown below are 22 T cell receptor beta chains from a single sample sequenced in a study of regulatory dendritic cells for organ transplantation. Libraries were prepared by immunoSEQ multiplex PCR; TCRdb keeps only in-frame clonotypes and omits some of them. The sample contains about 34,000 clones, roughly nine tenths of which appear only once. The sequencing sample was made of naive CD4+ T cells from blood. Subset in this sample: CD45RA+ naive T cells. The source is a human donor in good health.

V and J are TRBV14 and TRBJ1-1; weak D call: TRBD1 (6 bases). Per germline, CDR1 SGHDN and CDR2 FVKESK. Trimming stripped 3 bases from V and 1 base from J, with 6 bases between. The CDR3 is made up of 13 amino acids. The CDR3 DNA reads as TGTGCCAGCAGCCAGACAGGGAACACTGAAGCTTTCTTT. It encodes CASSQTGNTEAFF.

The chain combines TRBV7-2 with TRBJ1-6, with D maybe TRBD1 (6 bases). This CDR3 contains 14 residues. Looked up from germline, CDR1 is SGHTA and CDR2 is FQGNSA. The V gene lost 5 bases and the J gene lost 7 bases, with 12 bases spanning the gap. CDR3 sequence: CASSRDRLNSPLHF. CDR3 bases: TGTGCCAGCAGCCGAGACAGGTTAAATTCACCCCTCCACTTT.

CDR3 in amino acids: CASSERRNTEAFF. The DNA of the CDR3 is TGTGCCAGCAGCGAAAGACGGAACACTGAAGCTTTCTTT. The chain joins TRBV7-3 to TRBJ1-1, with unresolved D. Germline-derived CDR1 and CDR2 are SGHTA and FQGTGA. CDR3 length: 13 amino acids. Trimming removed 5 bases at V and 1 base at J, with 8 bases between.

V and J are TRBV29-1 and TRBJ1-1, with TRBD1 matching over 11 bases. Germline assignment: CDR1 SQVTM and CDR2 ANQGSEA. Trimming took 4 bases from V and 1 from J; bases not matched to a gene: 5. The CDR3 contains 15 residues. CDR3 sequence reads: CSVADRGPRNTEAFF. CDR3 nucleotide sequence: TGCAGCGTTGCGGACAGGGGGCCTCGGAACACTGAAGCTTTCTTT.

The rearrangement uses TRBV4-1 and TRBJ2-7; 7 bases map to TRBD2. The V segment lost 1 base and the J segment 0 bases; nucleotides outside the gene matches: 3. In germline, CDR1 is MGHRA, CDR2 YSYEKL. This CDR3 has 15 amino acids. CDR3 protein: CASSQGTRGSYEQYF. The CDR3 region has the DNA TGCGCCAGCAGCCAAGGGACTAGAGGCTCCTACGAGCAGTACTTC.

The chain joins TRBV7-9 to TRBJ2-5; D possibly corresponds to TRBD1 (5 bases). CDR1 and CDR2 from the germline V gene are SEHNR and FQNEAQ (reference sequence). V lost 4 bases and J 2 bases, leaving 8 bases between the germline ends. The CDR3 sequence is 13 residues long. The CDR3 protein is CASSSQGQETQYF. The CDR3 bases are TGTGCCAGCAGCTCTCAGGGTCAAGAGACCCAGTACTTC.

CDR3 sequence reads: CAIRGAGELFF. CDR3 sequence (DNA): TGTGCCATTCGGGGGGCCGGGGAGCTGTTTTTT. The rearrangement joins TRBV19 to TRBJ2-2; TRBD2 matches at 7 bases. Germline V CDR1 and CDR2: LNHDA, SQIVND (reference sequence). Trimming cost V 10 bases and J 6 bases; bases outside gene matches: 2. The CDR3 runs 11 residues.

The rearrangement joins TRBV28 to TRBJ1-5; TRBD1 might be the D (5 bases). This CDR3 is 12 amino acids long. Trimming shortened V by 7 bases and J by 9 bases, and 13 bases separated the two germline ends. Germline loops: CDR1 MDHEN, CDR2 SYDVKM. CDR3 coding DNA: TGTGCCAGCACCCGGGCTACAGGGCCCCAGCATTTT. Translation gives CASTRATGPQHF. Full variable domain (remainder filled in from reference TRBV28 and TRBJ1-5): DVKVTQSSRYLVKRTGEKVFLECVQDMDHENMFWYRQDPGLGLRLIYFSYDVKMKEKGDIPEGYSVSREKKERFSLILESASTNQTSMYLCASTRATGPQHFGDGTRLSIL.

The V call is TRBV7-2, the J call TRBJ1-2; a weak D match, TRBD1 (5 bases). CDR3 length: 15 residues. V shed 4 bases and J shed 6 bases, with 18 bases lying between them. The germline gives CDR1 SGHTA, CDR2 FQGNSA. The CDR3, as DNA: TGTGCCAGCAGCTCCCGGGACGGGATGTTCCATGGCTACACCTTC. This encodes CASSSRDGMFHGYTF.

The chain carries TRBV4-3 and TRBJ1-2, with unresolved D. Trimming cost V 0 bases and J 1 base, with 15 bases left between them. The CDR3 is 17 residues long. From germline, CDR1 is LGHNA and CDR2 YSLEER. The CDR3 sequence: CASSQEAGSSINYGYTF. The DNA of the CDR3 is TGCGCCAGCAGCCAAGAGGCGGGCAGCTCGATTAACTATGGCTACACCTTC.

The rearrangement links TRBV7-2 to TRBJ2-3; 9 bases map to TRBD1. The CDR3 is 14 amino acids. Germline CDR1 and CDR2: SGHTA and FQGNSA. V trimming: 4 bases; J trimming: 8 bases; junction bases outside the gene matches: 7. The CDR3 DNA sequence: TGTGCCAGCAGCTCCGGGACAGGGTCAGGTACGCAGTATTTT. Its translation is CASSSGTGSGTQYF.

This chain connects TRBV30 to TRBJ2-1; TRBD1 matches 8 bases. The CDR3 covers 15 residues. V lost 4 bases and J lost 4; bases outside the gene matches: 9. Germline CDR1 is GTSNPN and CDR2 is SVGIG (reference sequence). CDR3 protein: CAWKFRGQAYNEQFF. The DNA of the CDR3 is TGTGCCTGGAAGTTCCGGGGACAGGCTTACAATGAGCAGTTCTTC.

The chain couples TRBV18 to TRBJ1-1; 9 nucleotides align to TRBD1. J gave up 2 bases and V 8 bases, and 6 bases lay outside the gene matches. This CDR3 spans 14 amino acids. Per germline, CDR1 KGHSH and CDR2 LQKENI. CDR3 sequence (DNA): TGTGCCAGCGCATGGGACAGGGATAACACTGAAGCTTTCTTT. Amino acid sequence: CASAWDRDNTEAFF.

The V and J genes are TRBV20-1 and TRBJ1-4, with unresolved D. Germline-derived CDR1 and CDR2 are DFQATT and SNEGSKA (reference sequence). With 8 bases removed from V and 8 bases from J, the gap between germline ends came to 12 bases. The CDR3 runs to 11 residues. As DNA, the CDR3 is TGCAGTTCCCCCTTGGTCGAAAAACTGTTTTTT. It encodes CSSPLVEKLFF.

This rearrangement joins TRBV11-2 to TRBJ2-6; D possibly matches TRBD1 or TRBD2 (5 bases each). This CDR3 contains 20 residues. CDR1 SGHAT and CDR2 FQNNGV come from the germline V gene. The germline V and J ends were trimmed by 0 bases and 0 bases, with 18 bases remaining between them. CDR3 sequence reads: CASSLERRTVGDSGANVLTF. In nucleotides, the CDR3 is TGTGCCAGCAGCTTAGAAAGACGGACGGTGGGGGACTCTGGGGCCAACGTCCTGACTTTC.

The chain employs TRBV6-6 and TRBJ2-5, with D perhaps TRBD1 or TRBD2 (6 bases each). Trimming stripped 2 bases from V and 2 bases from J, with 9 bases between. The CDR3 length is 14 residues. Germline assignment: CDR1 MNHNY and CDR2 SVGAGI (reference sequence). The CDR3 DNA reads as TGTGCCAGCAGTTACGGGGGGCCGCAAGAGACCCAGTACTTC. It is translated as CASSYGGPQETQYF.

Here the CDR3 DNA reads TGTGCCAGCAGCCCTTCAGGGAGCTCTGGAAACACCATATATTTT. Protein product: CASSPSGSSGNTIYF. J is TRBJ1-3 and V is TRBV11-2; the D gene is possibly TRBD1 (5 bases). Germline-derived CDR1 and CDR2 are SGHAT and FQNNGV. CDR3 length equals 15 residues. Trimming cost V 5 bases and J 0 bases, with 11 bases left between them.

V and J are TRBV4-1 and TRBJ1-4; D possibly corresponds to TRBD1 (5 bases). V lost 4 bases to trimming and J lost 0 bases, with 9 bases between them. The germline gives CDR1 MGHRA, CDR2 YSYEKL. This CDR3 has 15 residues. The CDR3 protein is CASSRGASTNEKLFF. For the CDR3, the DNA is TGCGCCAGCAGCCGAGGGGCTTCAACTAATGAAAAACTGTTTTTT.

The chain carries TRBV4-1 and TRBJ1-2; D uncertain. The CDR3 has 18 residues. V dropped 0 bases and J dropped 4 bases, with 21 bases sitting between them. Germline lookup yields CDR1 MGHRA and CDR2 YSYEKL. This chain's CDR3 is CASSQDSRRTPLGYGYTF. The CDR3 DNA is TGCGCCAGCAGCCAAGATTCGCGCAGGACCCCTTTAGGCTATGGCTACACCTTC.

This clone was detected only once. The chain employs TRBV25-1 and TRBJ1-1; D remains unclear. The length of the CDR3 is 14 residues. With 1 base removed from V and 3 bases from J, the gap between germline ends came to 9 bases. Germline assignment: CDR1 MGHDK and CDR2 SYGVNS. The CDR3 nucleotides are TGTGCCAGCAGTGAATTGAGACGGGACACTGAAGCTTTCTTT. Translated, it gives CASSELRRDTEAFF.

J is TRBJ2-4 and V is TRBV19; D might be TRBD1 (6 bases). Germline-derived CDR1 and CDR2 are LNHDA and SQIVND (reference sequence). Trimming stripped 4 bases from V and 7 bases from J, with 20 bases between. The CDR3 is 16 residues long. The CDR3, as DNA: TGTGCCAGTAGTACGTTAGGACAGTTGGCCGGGAACATTCAGTACTTC. Its protein is CASSTLGQLAGNIQYF.

The chain combines TRBV2 with TRBJ2-1, with 7 positions matching TRBD1. V lost 8 bases to trimming and J lost 7 bases; unmatched junction nucleotides: 11. This CDR3 region has 14 residues. Germline-derived CDR1 and CDR2 are SNHLY and FYNNEI. CDR3 in amino acids: CASESGQPQNEQFF. The CDR3 DNA follows: TGTGCCAGCGAGTCGGGACAGCCCCAAAATGAGCAGTTCTTC.